This entry features one T cell receptor (beta chain) sequence. There is no known antigen for this receptor. No base qualities exist here, and no much larger clone lies one base off it. These data originate in a study of cytomegalovirus exposure and HLA in healthy donors (dated by TCRdb to about 2017). Describing the broader study: An earlier analysis of roughly 500 of the donors reported roughly 300 Gb of sequence data and 117 million unique TCR beta sequences from roughly 180 million T cells. A later genetic analysis took genome-wide SNP genotypes for about three fifths of the roughly 700 donors and used that subset as a discovery cohort. Using immunosequencing, the study profiled T cell repertoires from around 670 subjects and related those repertoires to cytomegalovirus serostatus. Rather than using new phenotypic data, the later analysis identified candidate immune exposures from TCR beta sequences and from how often those sequences occurred across donors. Roughly 310 gigabases of sequencing data and 70 million to 100 million unique TCR sequences were included in an early release covering 550 to 650 HLA-typed donors. Several DR-DQ haplotypes were handled as single units for association and clustering because linkage in the cohort was strong. To decide whether each TCR beta V gene segment behaved as functional or pseudogenic, an earlier analysis of fewer than 750 of the donors relied on high-throughput TCR beta sequencing. Donor age, sex, ethnicity and CMV serostatus were compiled alongside the repertoire data. Among the roughly 430 genotyped donors, around 81% belonged to the genetic ancestry cluster associated with self-reported Caucasian donors. In a later analysis, previously published TCR beta repertoires from fewer than 750 donors were re-analyzed and high-resolution HLA genotyping was added so that TCR occurrence patterns could be studied. Every repertoire in the discovery cohort had been generated on one and the same sequencing platform. Among 300 to 450 genotyped donors of the cohort, an average of around 240,000 unique TCR beta nucleotide sequences were sequenced per donor, roughly a sixth of them non-productive. A separate validation cohort of roughly 120 different subjects was used in addition to the 666-subject first cohort. The study aimed to test whether signatures of past pathogen exposure could be identified by cataloging public T cell receptors. Class I and class II HLA loci were covered by the typing at four-digit resolution. The number of donors typed differed by locus, with about 629-630 for A, B, C, DRB1 and DQB1, 522 for DQA1, approximately 580 for DPA1, and around 460 for DPB1. High-throughput TCR immunosequencing, statistical association of individual TCRs with disease status, and machine learning were combined to predict cytomegalovirus infection status.

In total, approximately 700 healthy bone marrow donors made up the cohort. Cohort members were all nominally healthy when sampled, although unrecorded immune exposures were likely present. The donor was CMV seronegative and was included in the group of under 450 seronegative cohort members. Every donor gave a peripheral blood sample, and the peripheral blood mononuclear cells from that sample were used for TCR beta sequencing. Genomic DNA was extracted from the blood cell samples with the Qiagen DNeasy Blood Extraction Kit. Broad study findings and their caveats: A few of the identified cytomegalovirus-associated TCR beta chains were confirmed in vitro to be specific for cytomegalovirus antigens. Because counts were too low, 15 to 20 rarely observed V segments, including chromosome 9 orphons, were left out of the earlier analysis of 587 of the donors. In an earlier analysis of about 600 of the donors, most TCR beta V segments appeared in productive rearrangements about 90% or about 30% of the time, broadly matching IMGT annotations. V-gene and J-gene trimming of TCR beta chains was associated with a missense DCLRE1C variant in a later genetic analysis, and the association was replicated in an independent cohort. Presence/absence analyses assumed roughly uniform sequencing depth across donors, an assumption that may not hold. The 87-base-pair reads could not distinguish some IMGT-functional V segments, including TRBV6-2 and TRBV6-3, so those segments were excluded. When HLA alleles, especially DR and DQ, strongly co-occurred, TCR associations were difficult to assign to individual alleles. The authors suggested that the approach could potentially be generalized to other disease states and immunological phenotypes. Cytomegalovirus status was reported to be diagnosed by the classifier with high specificity and sensitivity in both the original and validation cohorts. In a later analysis, TCR association rates were found to vary across HLA loci, with the most associated TCRs seen for DRB1 alleles and the fewest for HLA-C alleles. A cluster of highly shared sequence variants was judged likely to be a technical artifact of the sequencing pipeline. Most CMV-associated TCR beta chains appeared to be HLA-restricted in a later analysis, and the HLA associations seemed to be driven largely by CMV exposure. In a later analysis, around 15,000 TCR beta sequences were associated with specific HLA alleles at a false discovery rate of 0.05. Most TCR sequences were seen in very few donors, while some public TCRs were found in many individuals. A later analysis reported that several top co-occurrence clusters appeared linked to parvovirus B19, influenza, CMV and Epstein-Barr virus. Correlated functional status among segregating V segments might reflect linkage disequilibrium, but an unknown experimental factor could not be ruled out. Compared with the roughly 670-donor mean, donors in an Asian-associated ancestry cluster had fewer N-insertions in productive TCRs, according to a later genetic analysis. The only immune exposure information available for the cohort was CMV serostatus. In a later analysis, HLA-associated TCR beta chains showed more clonal expansion and lower generation probabilities than non-associated chains that were equally common. The study gave a list of some 150 TCR beta chains associated with cytomegalovirus. A further reported finding was that TCR beta sequences accurately predicted the HLA-A and HLA-B alleles for most subjects in the first cohort. Because HLA typing was unavailable for some donors at each locus, only the typed subset was used in association tests. Only TCR beta chains were sequenced in this cohort, and the absence of alpha or paired-chain data limited detectable features.

In the germline V gene, CDR1 corresponds to MGHRA and CDR2 to YSYEKL. Germline trimming amounts to 1 base on V and 4 bases on J, with 6 as the count of junction bases outside the gene matches. The CDR3 measures 17 amino acids from cysteine to phenylalanine. The DNA shown is the 51-base CDR3, in frame from base 1. The library came from the immunoSEQ multiplex PCR assay. A mixture of 60 forward primers for TCR Vbeta segments and 13 reverse primers for TCR Jbeta segments was used in the multiplex PCR. A multiplex PCR assay on genomic DNA amplified the CDR3 region of rearranged TCR beta genes. Amplified TCR beta libraries were sequenced as 87-base-pair reads on the Illumina HiSeq System. As for the authors' bioinformatics: Across the roughly 640 repertoires, a later analysis counted 75 million to 90 million unique TCR beta chains, roughly 11 million of which were shared by at least two donors. Raw reads were error-corrected and collapsed into unique sequences with a nearest-neighbor algorithm that merged closely related sequences to remove PCR and sequencing errors. To assign V, D and J gene segments, CDR3 sequences were aligned to IMGT reference sequences. Each retained sequence needed at least a six-nucleotide match to both a V gene segment and a J gene segment. A rearrangement was called productive if the CDR3 had no stop codons and remained in frame with V and J, and every other rearrangement was called non-productive. Following IMGT convention, CDR3 was defined as the stretch from the second conserved V-encoded cysteine up to the conserved J-encoded phenylalanine. Sequences without an unambiguous match to a single V gene segment were excluded from the earlier analysis of about 630 of the donors. In an earlier analysis of approximately 610 of the donors, V segments were called functional above 56.7% productive rearrangements and were called segregating when the between-donor standard deviation exceeded 5%. A statistical classification framework was built to diagnose cytomegalovirus status from the catalog of TCR beta chain sequences. In a later analysis, V and J genes were assigned by comparing TCR nucleotide sequences against IMGT/GENE-DB human TR gene sequences. Using the TCRdist pipeline, a later analysis assigned CDR3 sequences along with most-parsimonious VDJ recombination scenarios. A later analysis defined each TCR beta chain by its CDR3 amino acid sequence plus V-gene family, and excluded reads lacking a unique V-gene family. As a way to deal with suspected cross-contamination and a sequencing artifact, a later analysis dropped 450 to 600 nucleotide sequences that were highly shared and had low generation probability. In a later analysis, a clonal expansion index was calculated for each public chain from normalized within-repertoire ranks of inferred template counts. In a later analysis, generation probabilities were computed using a VDJ recombination model fitted to out-of-frame rearrangements, and the results were checked against IGoR. A later analysis scored TCR-TCR, TCR-HLA and TCR-CMV co-occurrence with hypergeometric tests, applying a repertoire-size bias correction to TCR pairs. False discovery rates were estimated in a later analysis by permuting HLA or CMV assignments 20 times. In a later analysis, co-occurring TCRs were grouped using DBSCAN, and TCRdist sequence similarity was added for clustering within HLA-allele-positive subsets. Co-occurrence clustering excluded repertoires with fewer than 30,000 or more than 120,000 public chains, plus five with anomalous nucleotide sharing. The clones in this table, taken by TCRdb from immuneACCESS, are in-frame only. Not every clone is retained; where verified, under half of the shortfall comes from an unresolved V gene, and the cause of the rest is unknown. D and trimming were read from the DNA, whereas the V and J calls and clone size are those reported in that table. The sample has 140,000 to 150,000 clones on record, around 79% of them singletons. Jointly, the top ten make up 3% to 5% of the sample.

The sequence joins TRBV4-1 to TRBJ2-5; the junction holds 13 bases that match TRBD2. The clonotype was recovered from a male donor in good health and CMV-seronegative. Sequenced material: PBMCs. The CDR3 has the sequence CASSQGRTSGSSETQYF. The sequenced DNA is TGCGCCAGCAGCCAAGGTCGGACTAGCGGGAGTTCAGAGACCCAGTACTTC.